This entry lists 4 T cell receptor beta chains sequenced from one sample in a study of spatial heterogeneity in lung cancer. TCRdb re-called the 5' RACE reads with MiXCR, one entry per CDR3 protein. Seen here are about 9,800 distinct CDR3 sequences, 54% observed once, and the top ten hold 28%. Overall study findings and caveats: One measure, the expanded intratumoral alpha and beta TCR count, tracked tumor mutation counts.

Time point denoted: sample taken at primary tumor resection. The antigens of these receptors remain unknown. The specimen comprised lung tumor tissue, sampled at surgery. These receptors were collected from a female donor with early-stage non-small cell lung cancer.

A remark on this clonotype: This beta chain appears as a stray read in a library generated for alpha chains; its size is not informative. The chain has TRBV19 and TRBJ1-2, with TRBD1 matching over 10 bases. Germline loops: CDR1 LNHDA, CDR2 SQIVND (reference sequence). The CDR3 totals 15 residues. V shed 6 bases, J shed 9 bases, and the junction held 13 bases outside the gene matches. In DNA, the CDR3 is TGTGCCAGTAGCCGAACCGGGACAGGGGAACCGAGCTACACCTTC. Translation gives CASSRTGTGEPSYTF.

Worth noting for this clonotype: The library was built for alpha chains, so this beta chain is an off-target read and its size means little. The rearrangement uses TRBV28 and TRBJ1-1; D is unresolved. The germline V gene encodes CDR1 MDHEN and CDR2 SYDVKM. The CDR3 loop spans 14 amino acids. Trimming removed 5 bases from V and 1 base from J, with 11 bases in between. CDR3 sequence (DNA): TGTGCCAGCAGTCCCTCCCAGAGGAACACTGAAGCTTTCTTT. Its protein is CASSPSQRNTEAFF.

Concerning this clonotype: The library was built for alpha chains, so this beta chain is an off-target read and its size means little. The chain employs TRBV12-3 or TRBV12-4 and TRBJ2-5, with a tentative D call TRBD2 (6 bases). The CDR3 runs to 12 residues. The V and J ends lost 3 bases and 7 bases respectively, with 9 bases between them. CDR3 sequence reads: CASSFVGGTQYF. The CDR3 coding sequence is TGTGCCAGCAGTTTTGTGGGGGGGACCCAGTACTTC.

About this clonotype: This beta chain is an unintended read in a library built for alpha chains; its size means little. The V call is TRBV9, the J call TRBJ1-2, with 8 bases lining up with TRBD1. The CDR3 is 16 amino acids. With 4 bases clipped from V and 7 bases from J, the junction kept 15 bases outside the gene matches. Looked up from germline, CDR1 is SGDLS and CDR2 is YYNGEE. The CDR3 sequence is CASSPGTGYGSFGYTF. The CDR3 nucleotides read TGTGCCAGCAGCCCTGGGACAGGCTATGGATCCTTTGGCTACACCTTC.